These 20 T cell receptor beta chains were sequenced from one sample in a study of technical replicates of blood from several donors. Using immunoSEQ multiplex PCR, the repertoire was profiled, and TCRdb retains in-frame clones only, with some absent. The table has some 70,000 clones, roughly 90% seen once. The sequenced material came from PBMCs. These receptors were collected from a human donor in good health. Some clones in this sample may be carry-over from other donors' samples.

This clone ranks as medium-sized. The chain uses TRBV4-3 and TRBJ2-3, with 9 positions matching TRBD2. The CDR3 covers 17 residues. Trimming cost V 3 bases and J 6 bases; bases outside gene matches: 13. The V gene's germline CDR1 is LGHNA and CDR2 YSLEER. The CDR3 DNA is TGCGCCAGCAGCCACTCAGCCTTAGCGGGAGTAGCGGATACGCAGTATTTT. Translating it yields CASSHSALAGVADTQYF.

V and J are TRBV30 and TRBJ2-7; D is perhaps TRBD2 (5 bases). The CDR3 has 11 amino acids. The V end was cut by 3 bases, the J end by 2 bases, with 5 bases between. Germline loops: CDR1 GTSNPN, CDR2 SVGIG (reference sequence). The CDR3 DNA follows: TGTGCCTGGAGGGGAGCCTACGAGCAGTACTTC. Amino acids: CAWRGAYEQYF.

This clone was seen a few times. The chain joins TRBV4-3 to TRBJ2-3; 7 bases map to TRBD2. This CDR3 has 14 residues. Germline V lookup: CDR1 LGHNA, CDR2 YSLEER. Trimming removed 5 bases from V and 5 bases from J; junction bases left unmatched: 7. The CDR3 reads CASSTAGKLDTQYF. CDR3 sequence (DNA): TGCGCCAGCAGCACAGCGGGGAAGCTAGATACGCAGTATTTT.

V and J are TRBV4-2 and TRBJ2-1; D possibly corresponds to TRBD2 (6 bases). The CDR3 is 16 amino acids. Between the trimmed V and J ends, which lost 4 bases and 8 bases, there was a span of 21 bases. CDR1 and CDR2 (germline): LGHNA, YNFKEQ. The CDR3 is CASSPSTREFLHEQFF. DNA of the CDR3: TGTGCCAGCAGCCCCTCAACACGGGAGTTTTTGCATGAGCAGTTCTTC.

V and J are TRBV27 and TRBJ2-2; D is unclear. Germline CDR1 is MNHEY and CDR2 is SMNVEV (reference sequence). The CDR3 runs 16 residues. Trimming stripped 0 bases from V and 3 bases from J, with 11 bases between. CDR3 DNA: TGTGCCAGCAGTTTATCAAGCGCGGCCTACACCGGGGAGCTGTTTTTT. Its translation is CASSLSSAAYTGELFF.

The chain uses TRBV5-4 and TRBJ2-3; 9 bases are a match to TRBD2. CDR1 SGHNT and CDR2 YYREEE come from the germline V gene (reference sequence). CDR3 size: 16 residues. V shed 3 bases, J shed 1 base, and the junction held 6 bases outside the gene matches. CDR3 sequence (DNA): TGTGCCAGCAGCTCCGGGAAGCGGGGGGGCACAGATACGCAGTATTTT. As protein: CASSSGKRGGTDTQYF.

The gene calls are TRBV6-5 and TRBJ1-6, with D uncertain. V was shortened by 2 bases and J by 17 bases, with 19 bases between the two germline ends. The germline gives CDR1 MNHEY, CDR2 SVGAGI. This CDR3 is 14 amino acids long. This chain's CDR3 is CASSYNPQITSVHF. CDR3 coding DNA: TGTGCCAGCAGTTACAATCCTCAGATAACTAGCGTCCACTTT.

V gene TRBV29-1 combines with J gene TRBJ2-7; the D gene is possibly TRBD2 (6 bases). Germline CDR1 reads SQVTM; CDR2 reads ANQGSEA. Trimming cost V 3 bases and J 0 bases, with 9 bases left between them. This CDR3 comprises 13 residues. CDR3: CSVDTGSSYEQYF. The CDR3 DNA is TGCAGCGTTGATACCGGGAGCTCCTACGAGCAGTACTTC.

V usage is TRBV5-7 and J usage is TRBJ1-6, with a weak D call TRBD1 (6 bases). TRBV5-7 is an open reading frame, and its role is uncertain. The CDR3 sequence is 18 residues long. V dropped 2 bases and J dropped 9 bases, with 24 bases sitting between them. CDR3 bases: TGTGCCAGCAGCTTTGCTCCGACGCCAGGGGTTTTTTTTTCACCCCTCCACTTT. Its translation: CASSFAPTPGVFFSPLHF.

The chain uses TRBV11-2 and TRBJ2-1, with TRBD2 matching over 7 bases. The CDR3 extends over 17 amino acids. Unmatched junction bases numbered 12, after V lost 4 bases and J lost 3 bases. Germline V gene sequence: CDR1 SGHAT, CDR2 FQNNGV. This CDR3 is CASSSGGIERDYNEQFF. CDR3 DNA sequence: TGTGCCAGCAGCTCGGGGGGTATTGAGCGGGACTACAATGAGCAGTTCTTC. The whole variable domain, remainder taken from reference TRBV11-2 and TRBJ2-1, is EAGVAQSPRYKIIEKRQSVAFWCNPISGHATLYWYQQILGQGPKLLIQFQNNGVVDDSQLPKDRFSAERLKGVDSTLKIQPAKLEDSAVYLCASSSGGIERDYNEQFFGPGTRLTVL.

This clone appeared once. The CDR3 here is CASSPQSANSGANVLTF. CDR3 bases: TGTGCCAGCAGCCCACAATCAGCGAATTCTGGGGCCAACGTCCTGACTTTC. The chain is built from TRBV4-2 and TRBJ2-6; D unresolved. Per germline, CDR1 LGHNA and CDR2 YNFKEQ. V gave up 4 bases and J gave up 1 base, with 14 bases separating them. This CDR3 contains 17 residues.

J is TRBJ1-4 and V is TRBV2, with 7 bases fitting TRBD1. CDR3 length equals 15 residues. Germline values: CDR1 SNHLY, CDR2 FYNNEI. Trimming cost V 6 bases and J 5 bases; bases outside gene matches: 9. The DNA of the CDR3 is TGTGCCAGCAGCGCTCAGGGGACAGCGAATGAAAAACTGTTTTTT. Translating it yields CASSAQGTANEKLFF. The entire variable domain, with the rest obtained from reference TRBV2 and TRBJ1-4, is as follows: EPEVTQTPSHQVTQMGQEVILRCVPISNHLYFYWYRQILGQKVEFLVSFYNNEISEKSEIFDDQFSVERPDGSNFTLKIRSTKLEDSAMYFCASSAQGTANEKLFFGSGTQLSVL.

DNA for the CDR3: TGTGCCAGCAGACCGGGACAGGGACCCTACGAGCAGTACTTC. This sequence encodes CASRPGQGPYEQYF. The chain is built from TRBV27 and TRBJ2-7; 9 bases align to TRBD1. The length of the CDR3 is 14 residues. J lost 2 bases, V lost 6 bases, and 5 bases had no gene match. CDR1 MNHEY and CDR2 SMNVEV come from the germline V gene (reference sequence).

The chain carries TRBV2 and TRBJ2-7; D is possibly TRBD2 (6 bases). The CDR3 totals 14 residues. Trimming removed 4 bases at V and 7 bases at J, with 17 bases between. Germline lookup yields CDR1 SNHLY and CDR2 FYNNEI. The CDR3 bases are TGTGCCAGCAGTGGTTCAACCGGGAGAGTGGAGCAGTACTTC. It encodes CASSGSTGRVEQYF.

The chain couples TRBV7-9 to TRBJ2-3; 12 nucleotides line up with TRBD2. Trimming at V came to 4 bases and at J to 5 bases, leaving 7 bases not matched to a gene. Germline values: CDR1 SEHNR, CDR2 FQNEAQ (reference sequence). The CDR3 runs to 16 residues. CDR3 loop: CASSWSSGGAGDTQYF. The CDR3, as DNA: TGTGCCAGCAGCTGGTCTAGCGGGGGGGCTGGAGATACGCAGTATTTT.

CDR3 coding DNA: TGTGCCAGCTCACAACAGGGAGGGTGGTACGAGCAGTACTTC. Protein sequence: CASSQQGGWYEQYF. V usage is TRBV18 and J usage is TRBJ2-7; TRBD2 might be the D (7 bases). This CDR3 is 14 amino acids long. The V end lost 4 bases, the J end lost 4 bases, and 14 bases lay between the germline ends. From germline, CDR1 is KGHSH and CDR2 LQKENI.

The genes are TRBV4-3 and TRBJ2-3; no definite D call. The CDR3 sequence is 15 residues long. The V end lost 1 base, the J end lost 2 bases, and 10 bases lay between the germline ends. Germline V lookup: CDR1 LGHNA, CDR2 YSLEER. The CDR3 loop is CASSQGHLLTDTQYF. The CDR3 bases are TGCGCCAGCAGCCAAGGACACCTCCTCACAGATACGCAGTATTTT.

V is TRBV4-3 and J is TRBJ1-1, with D possibly being TRBD1 (5 bases). V lost 3 bases and J lost 5, with 10 bases in between. Germline V gene data show CDR1 as LGHNA and CDR2 as YSLEER. The CDR3 is 13 residues long. CDR3 bases: TGCGCCAGCAGCCAGAGGGAGGGGACTGAAGCTTTCTTT. It yields the protein CASSQREGTEAFF.

V usage is TRBV6-5 and J usage is TRBJ2-5; D not resolved. The V and J ends lost 0 bases and 4 bases respectively, with 12 bases between them. Germline V lookup: CDR1 MNHEY, CDR2 SVGAGI. This CDR3 region has 15 residues. The CDR3 is CASSYSRAFRETQYF. The CDR3 region has the DNA TGTGCCAGCAGTTACTCGAGAGCGTTTAGAGAGACCCAGTACTTC.

This clone was picked up one time. The genes are TRBV7-3 and TRBJ2-1, with 8 nucleotides matching TRBD2. V lost 5 bases, J lost 4 bases, and 10 bases stayed unmatched. The CDR3 consists of 16 residues. Germline V gene sequence: CDR1 SGHTA, CDR2 FQGTGA. The CDR3: CASSRISGRGYNEQFF. CDR3 sequence (DNA): TGTGCCAGCAGCCGCATCTCCGGGAGGGGGTACAATGAGCAGTTCTTC.